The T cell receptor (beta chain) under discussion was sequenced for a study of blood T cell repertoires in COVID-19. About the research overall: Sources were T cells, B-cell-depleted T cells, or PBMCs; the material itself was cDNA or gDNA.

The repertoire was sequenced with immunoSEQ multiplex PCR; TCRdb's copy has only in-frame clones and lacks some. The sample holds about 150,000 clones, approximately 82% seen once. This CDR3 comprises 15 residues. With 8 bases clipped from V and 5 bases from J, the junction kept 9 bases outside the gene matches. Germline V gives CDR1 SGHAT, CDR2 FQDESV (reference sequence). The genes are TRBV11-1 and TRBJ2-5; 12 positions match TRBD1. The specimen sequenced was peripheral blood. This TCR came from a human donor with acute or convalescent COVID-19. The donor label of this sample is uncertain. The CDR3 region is CASGITGQGAETQYF. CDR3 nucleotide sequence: TGTGCCAGCGGCATAACGGGACAGGGGGCGGAGACCCAGTACTTC.